This T cell receptor (beta chain) originates from a study of blood T cells in healthy people across ages. The second PCR ran about 6 to 11 cycles with a sample-barcoded 5' primer and J-beta primers. Each sample provided no less than 2.5 million CDR3-containing paired-end reads. TCRdb passed the 5' RACE reads through MiXCR, listing each CDR3 protein once. In the table there are approximately 1.5 million distinct CDR3 sequences, approximately 42% of which are singletons. Concerning this clonotype: Its specificity is unknown.

Per-sample PBMC isolation yielded at least 6.5 million cells. This CDR3 contains 12 residues. The germline CDR1 and CDR2 sequences are SGHTA and FQGNSA. Study-wide findings and caveats: A roughly linear fall in TCR beta diversity per million T cells was seen with increasing age.

The chain employs TRBV7-2 and TRBJ2-5; a possible D gene is TRBD2 (5 bases). This clonotype was sampled from a woman between 18 and 30 years old in good health. Input material: blood. The CDR3 spells CASGTDQETQYF. CDR3 coding DNA: TGTGCAAGCGGAACTGACCAAGAGACCCAGTACTTC.